This T cell receptor beta chain was captured by sequencing in a study of blood T cell repertoires in COVID-19. Study overall: PBMCs, B-cell-depleted T cells, or T cells provided the cDNA or gDNA that made up the material.

Authors' data handling: Researchers report that nucleated cell counts were estimated from reference gene primer amplification. Clones were read by immunoSEQ multiplex PCR, and TCRdb kept only the in-frame ones, dropping some. V, J and clone size are those of that table, while D and trimming were read from the DNA. The table has about 100,000 clones, around 91% seen once. This receptor was obtained from an elderly woman with acute or convalescent COVID-19. The sample consisted of peripheral blood.

The CDR3 DNA reads TGTGCCAGCAGTTCCCTCCCCTACGAGCAGTACTTC. Its protein is CASSSLPYEQYF. This chain joins TRBV12-3 or TRBV12-4 and TRBJ2-7; no clear D. Trimming took 4 bases from V and 2 from J, leaving 6 bases between them. The length of the CDR3 is 12 residues.